These 10 T cell receptor beta chains came from one sample sequenced in a study of control samples from healthy donors and cancer patients. Sequencing was performed with immunoSEQ multiplex PCR; in TCRdb, only in-frame clones are kept and a portion is missing. The sample carries over 150,000 clones, about 94% recorded once. Sequencing was carried out using blood. These receptors were obtained from a man aged 40-49 years in good health.

The gene calls are TRBV5-1 and TRBJ1-1; D unclear. The ends were cut back, 4 bases at V and 1 base at J, with 14 bases in the middle. The CDR3 runs 15 residues. Germline V gene sequence: CDR1 SGHRS, CDR2 YFSETQ. The DNA for the CDR3 is TGCGCCAGCAGCCAGGACCCCAACTCGAACACTGAAGCTTTCTTT. Its translation is CASSQDPNSNTEAFF.

V gene TRBV15 combines with J gene TRBJ2-1; D is undetermined. The CDR3 is made up of 15 amino acids. CDR1 LNHNV and CDR2 YYDKDF come from the germline V gene (reference sequence). Trimming shortened V by 3 bases and J by 0 bases, and 9 bases separated the two germline ends. CDR3 DNA sequence: TGTGCCACCAGCAGGAGCCCTAGCTCCTACAATGAGCAGTTCTTC. Its translation is CATSRSPSSYNEQFF.

Concerning this clone: The junction departs from the called germline gene at one end, perhaps through a read error. In the same sample, other DNA sequences code for this CDR3. J is TRBJ1-1 and V is TRBV30; a possible D gene is TRBD1 (5 bases). Germline lookup yields CDR1 GTSNPN and CDR2 SVGIG (reference sequence). The CDR3 has 14 residues. CDR3 DNA sequence: TGTGCCTGGAGTCAGGGACGGGGGAACACCGAAGCTTTCTTT. Its protein is CAWSQGRGNTEAFF. The full variable domain, completed using reference TRBV30 and TRBJ1-1, is SQTIHQWPATLVQPVGSPLSLECTVEGTSNPNLYWYRQAAGRGLQLLFYSVGIGQISSEVPQNLSASRPQDRQFILSSKKLLLSDSGFYLCAWSQGRGNTEAFFGQGTRLTVV.

J is TRBJ2-2 and V is TRBV6-5, with a weak D call TRBD1 (6 bases). Germline-derived CDR1 and CDR2 are MNHEY and SVGAGI. Trimming took 6 bases from V and 8 from J, leaving 10 bases between them. This CDR3 is built from 12 residues. The CDR3 here is CASRTGTGELFF. The CDR3 region has the DNA TGTGCCAGCAGGACAGGTACAGGGGAGCTGTTTTTT.

As concerns this clone: The same CDR3 can be traced to other DNA sequences in this sample. The chain joins TRBV28 to TRBJ1-3; D is undetermined. CDR1 and CDR2 (germline): MDHEN, SYDVKM. The V and J ends lost 8 bases and 1 base respectively, with 9 bases between them. The CDR3 covers 13 residues. The CDR3 nucleotides read TGTGCCAGCCGAACGGGTTCTGGAAACACCATATATTTT. This translates into CASRTGSGNTIYF.

The chain couples TRBV28 to TRBJ1-6; D call uncertain. The CDR3 sequence is 12 residues long. Trimming took 2 bases from V and 8 from J, leaving 4 bases between them. In germline, CDR1 is MDHEN, CDR2 SYDVKM. CDR3 sequence (DNA): TGTGCCAGCAGTTTAGAGGATTCACCCCTCCACTTT. Its translation: CASSLEDSPLHF.

This chain joins TRBV5-4 and TRBJ2-3, with D hard to call. Germline V gene data show CDR1 as SGHNT and CDR2 as YYREEE (reference sequence). This CDR3 region has 12 residues. V gave up 4 bases and J gave up 6 bases, with 9 bases separating them. The CDR3 coding sequence is TGTGCCAGCAGCGCGCTCGGGGATACGCAGTATTTT. Protein product: CASSALGDTQYF.

The rearrangement links TRBV28 to TRBJ1-4, with D possibly being TRBD1 (6 bases). This CDR3 region has 16 residues. Germline V gene data show CDR1 as MDHEN and CDR2 as SYDVKM. The V end was cut by 3 bases, the J end by 1 base, with 12 bases between. CDR3 in amino acids: CASSFSQGITNEKLFF. CDR3 DNA sequence: TGTGCCAGCAGTTTCTCACAGGGAATAACTAATGAAAAACTGTTTTTT.

V is TRBV5-4 and J is TRBJ1-1; 8 nucleotides agree with TRBD1. Trimming at V came to 2 bases and at J to 4 bases, leaving 4 bases not matched to a gene. CDR1 is SGHNT and CDR2 is YYREEE in the germline V gene (reference sequence). The CDR3 runs 14 residues. The DNA for the CDR3 is TGTGCCAGCAGCTTTACAGGGGGTGCCACTGAAGCTTTCTTT. This sequence encodes CASSFTGGATEAFF.

The CDR3 spells CASSHGTATGYTF. CDR3 nucleotides: TGTGCCAGCAGCCATGGGACAGCTACGGGCTACACCTTC. The rearrangement joins TRBV3-1 (or the pseudogene TRBV3-2) to TRBJ1-2; 7 positions agree with TRBD1. Germline V gives CDR1 LGHDT, CDR2 YNNKEL (reference sequence). The CDR3 runs to 13 residues. Losses at the gene ends were 3 bases for V and 8 bases for J; bases not matched to a gene: 6.